The entry below describes one T cell receptor beta chain. Its cognate antigen has yet to be identified. No qualities accompany the bases; no much larger clone lies one base away. This entry belongs to a study of shared clonotypes between healthy human individuals (TCRdb year 2020). About the study as a whole: Three men and a couple of women, aged 18 to 49 years, made up the cohort. Different laboratories and diverse techniques were used to prepare libraries and sequence TCR repertoires, to increase sequencing depth and limit assay-specific biases. To estimate repertoire size and how much clonotype sharing occurs between individuals, the study deeply sequenced the blood TCR repertoires of about five healthy adults. Each donor's leukapheresis produced roughly between roughly 0.85 and 10 billion PBMCs. For each donor, three plates each were used for CD4 naive and CD4 memory, two plates were used for CD8 naive, and one plate was used for CD8 memory.

Using the deep immunoSEQ assay, TCR CDR3 regions were amplified from genomic DNA by multiplex PCR. Extracted genomic DNA from each cell subset was spread evenly across all wells of several immunoSEQ 96-well plates, with each plate serving as a replicate. For sorted subsets, about 220 ng of genomic DNA, equivalent to 30,000 or so T cell genomes, went into each replicate PCR. The purified libraries were quantified using a Qubit 3.0 fluorometer, sized with a Bioanalyzer 2100, and then quantified again using the KAPA Library Quantification kit. Each immunoSEQ 96-well plate was sequenced on its own single-read 150-cycle Illumina NextSeq 550 flow cell. As for how the authors treated the data: Because the immunoSEQ output held only junctional sequences and lacked quality scores, the filtering could not match the filtering applied to full-length reads. Sequences were annotated with PyIR, a Python wrapper for IgBLAST v1.9, and V/J genes and CDR3 were assigned using IMGT germline references. Any read was removed if the V/J assignment was weak (E-value above 1e-6), the CDR3 was missing, or the read contained stop codons, out-of-frame junctions, or ambiguous translated residues. V3J clonotypes were defined as sequences sharing the same inferred V gene, J gene, and CDR3 amino acid sequence. The percentage overlap between two repertoires was calculated by dividing the number of shared unique clonotypes by the size of the smaller repertoire. Repertoire richness was assessed with RTK rarefaction, the Chao1 estimator, and Recon v2.1 estimates of unobserved clonotypes. Generation probabilities were computed with OLGA for all TCRbeta clonotypes obtained by the gDNA method from several donors. TCRdb's version of the immuneACCESS table is confined to in-frame rearrangements and falls short of the full clone set. An unresolved V gene accounts for under half of the shortfall where checked; the remainder is of unknown origin. V, J and clone size were drawn from that table, and D and trimming were deduced from the DNA. Recorded for this sample are 1.5 million to 1.9 million clones; approximately 98% of them occurred a single time. The top ten clonotypes cover about 0.4% of the sample.

Donors were healthy HIV-negative adults with no recently reported acute infections or vaccinations. Every donor was a Caucasian adult residing in Nashville, Tennessee, USA. CD4+ T cells were enriched by magnetic negative selection; naive cells were then positively selected on CD45RA, and the negative fraction formed the memory subset. Blood was obtained by leukapheresis, after which PBMCs were separated by Ficoll-Histopaque density gradient centrifugation and cryopreserved in liquid nitrogen vapor phase. Purity and quantity of every magnetically sorted T cell population were checked by analytical flow cytometry. Each sorted fraction had its genomic DNA isolated and then quantified by UV absorbance on a Nanodrop 2000c. Points the paper makes about the study in general: Sampling was limited to blood, and TCR repertoires in tissue likely differ from TCR repertoires in blood. Because the study included only a small number of donors, the genetic and exposure-history diversity represented was limited. Compared with non-shared clonotypes, the clonotypes found in all four sorted-subset donors had higher generation probabilities. Pairwise subsampling led to the expectation that sequencing depth would affect the degree of clonotype sharing among donors. When four donors were compared, the shared fraction of clonotypes was around 5% for naive CD4, roughly 3.4% for naive CD8, 2.3% for memory CD4, and 0.35% to 0.4% for memory CD8. Estimated clonotype richness was generally larger for naive than for memory subsets. Rarefaction of sorted-subset datasets indicated incomplete sequencing despite the large sequencing depth.

The clonotype comes from a man between 25 and 39 years old in good health. Material: naive CD4+ T cells sorted from blood. The cell subset or site label corresponds to: CD45RA+ positively selected.

CDR3 loop: CARLDRGTDTQYF. The DNA reads as follows: TGTGCCCGACTGGACAGGGGCACAGATACGCAGTATTTT. This sequence uses TRBV30 and TRBJ2-3; 8 nucleotides in the junction match TRBD1. After removal of 8 bases from V and 1 base from J, the junction retains 5 bases not matched to a gene. The CDR3 contains 13 residues, cysteine and phenylalanine counted. Kept here is only the CDR3 DNA, which spans 39 bases and is read in frame from base 1. For CDR1 and CDR2, the germline V gene (reference sequence) lists GTSNPN and SVGIG.